One T cell receptor (beta chain) is described in this entry. The data stem from a study of blood T cell repertoires in COVID-19. Authors' analysis steps: Reference gene primers were amplified, and this amplification served to estimate nucleated cell counts. TCRdb keeps only in-frame clones here, not all; method: immunoSEQ multiplex PCR. V and J calls and clone size are given by that table; D and trimming were obtained from the DNA. This table holds approximately 24,000 clones, over 90% found once. The CDR3 extends over 14 amino acids. With 2 bases clipped from V and 1 base from J, the junction kept 0 bases outside the gene matches. Germline V gene lookup returns CDR1 LGHDT and CDR2 YNNKEL (reference sequence).

The sample consisted of peripheral blood. The TCR was taken from a human donor in a cohort sampled during active COVID-19. The rearrangement joins TRBV3-1 (or the pseudogene TRBV3-2) to TRBJ1-1; 8 nucleotides match TRBD1. CDR3 residues: CASSQTGGNTEAFF. The CDR3 nucleotides read TGTGCCAGCAGCCAAACAGGGGGGAACACTGAAGCTTTCTTT.